Listed below are T cell receptor beta chains from one sample, sequenced in a study of blood T cell repertoires in COVID-19. Sequenced by immunoSEQ multiplex PCR; TCRdb stores in-frame clones only, minus some. The table shows just over 95,000 clones, with 90% occurring only once. Sequencing was carried out using peripheral blood. These receptors were taken from a man aged 50 to 59 with acute or convalescent COVID-19. Both conserved end residues are part of each CDR3. A D gene is named only where the DNA matches it firmly. The size entry is marked missing in some rows and otherwise reads once, few, many or a size class.

CDR3	DNA	J	size	V	D
CASSLPGGWIYGYTF	TGTGCCAGCTCACTGCCAGGGGGCTGGATCTATGGCTACACCTTC	TRBJ1-2	NA	TRBV18	TRBD1
CASRPRASGTGGYEQYF	TGTGCCAGCAGACCCCGTGCTTCCGGGACAGGGGGCTACGAGCAGTACTTC	TRBJ2-7	NA	TRBV7-9	TRBD1
CASSQITGVGYTF	TGCGCCAGCAGCCAGATCACAGGGGTCGGCTACACCTTC	TRBJ1-2	NA	TRBV4-1	TRBD1
CASSLGGTSQETQYF	TGCGCCAGCAGCTTGGGCGGGACCTCTCAAGAGACCCAGTACTTC	TRBJ2-5	NA	TRBV5-1	NA
CASSPVGGTGYEKLFF	TGTGCCAGCAGCCCAGTTGGAGGGACAGGGTACGAAAAACTGTTTTTT	TRBJ1-4	NA	TRBV6-2/TRBV6-3	TRBD1
CASSFTGLNYEQYF	TGTGCCAGCAGCTTCACGGGACTAAATTACGAGCAGTACTTC	TRBJ2-7	NA	TRBV7-9	TRBD2
CATIETGGNEKLFF	TGTGCCACCATCGAGACAGGTGGTAATGAAAAACTGTTTTTT	TRBJ1-4	NA	TRBV2	NA
CASTDRGSEQFF	TGTGCCAGCACGGACAGGGGTAGTGAGCAGTTCTTC	TRBJ2-1	once	TRBV2	TRBD1
CASSLGMTDSGNTIYF	TGTGCCAGCAGCTTGGGCATGACAGATTCTGGAAACACCATATATTTT	TRBJ1-3	NA	TRBV5-4	NA
CASSPRSGNYGYTF	TGTGCCAGCAGCCCACGCAGCGGAAACTATGGCTACACCTTC	TRBJ1-2	NA	TRBV7-2	NA
CASIGREGYEQYF	TGTGCCAGCATCGGACGGGAGGGGTACGAGCAGTACTTC	TRBJ2-7	NA	TRBV6-5	TRBD2
CASSPPGQPYGYTF	TGTGCCAGCAGCCCCCCGGGACAGCCGTATGGCTACACCTTC	TRBJ1-2	NA	TRBV5-6	TRBD1
CASSPYPPGGVTGELFF	TGTGCCAGCAGCCCCTATCCGCCCGGGGGTGTAACCGGGGAGCTGTTTTTT	TRBJ2-2	NA	TRBV7-2	NA
CASRNRGLAGSKYQETQYF	TGTGCCAGCAGAAACAGGGGACTAGCGGGTTCCAAGTACCAAGAGACCCAGTACTTC	TRBJ2-5	NA	TRBV27	TRBD2
CASSLGFQYSGASYEQYF	TGTGCCAGCAGCTTAGGGTTCCAGTATAGCGGGGCCTCCTACGAGCAGTACTTC	TRBJ2-7	NA	TRBV11-2	TRBD2
CASSLWRAQPQHF	TGTGCCAGCAGCTTATGGAGGGCTCAGCCCCAGCATTTT	TRBJ1-5	NA	TRBV7-2	NA